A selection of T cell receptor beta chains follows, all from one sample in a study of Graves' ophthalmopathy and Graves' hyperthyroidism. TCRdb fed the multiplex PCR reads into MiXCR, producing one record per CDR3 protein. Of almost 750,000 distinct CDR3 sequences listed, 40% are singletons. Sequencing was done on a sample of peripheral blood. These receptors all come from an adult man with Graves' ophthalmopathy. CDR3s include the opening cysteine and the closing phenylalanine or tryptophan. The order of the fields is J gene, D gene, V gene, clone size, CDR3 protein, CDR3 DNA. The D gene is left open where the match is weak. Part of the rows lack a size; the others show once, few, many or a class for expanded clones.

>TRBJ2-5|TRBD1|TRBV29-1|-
CSGTGTVGAQYF
TGCAGCGGGACCGGGACAGTAGGGGCCCAGTACTTC
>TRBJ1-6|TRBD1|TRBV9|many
CASSTRTGGASPLHF
TGTGCCAGCAGCACCCGGACAGGGGGAGCTTCACCCCTCCACTTT
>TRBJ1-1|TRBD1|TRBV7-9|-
CASSRTTGVNTEAFF
TGTGCCAGCAGTCGTACAACAGGGGTGAACACTGAAGCTTTCTTT
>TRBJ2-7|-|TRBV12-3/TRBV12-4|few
CASSQGVPYEQYF
TGTGCCAGCAGCCAAGGGGTCCCCTACGAGCAGTACTTC
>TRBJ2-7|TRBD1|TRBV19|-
CASTSGQGTLEQYF
TGTGCCAGTACCTCGGGACAGGGAACTCTCGAGCAGTACTTC
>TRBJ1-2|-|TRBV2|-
CASSYGRGRGYTF
TGTGCCAGCAGTTACGGCAGGGGCCGTGGCTACACCTTC
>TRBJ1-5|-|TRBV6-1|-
CASSAGVWNQPQHF
TGTGCCAGCAGTGCAGGGGTCTGGAATCAGCCCCAGCATTTT
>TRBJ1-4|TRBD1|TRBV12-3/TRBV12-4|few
CASSRQGAAEKLFF
TGTGCCAGCAGTAGACAGGGGGCGGCTGAAAAACTGTTTTTT
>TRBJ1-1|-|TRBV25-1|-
CASSEFGTDTEAFF
TGTGCCAGCAGTGAATTTGGCACCGACACTGAAGCTTTCTTT
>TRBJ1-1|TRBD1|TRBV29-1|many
CSARQGGMNTEAFF
TGCAGCGCGAGACAGGGTGGAATGAACACTGAAGCTTTCTTT
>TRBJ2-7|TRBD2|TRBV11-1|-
CASSLSLAGDEQYF
TGTGCCAGCAGCTTATCTTTAGCGGGCGACGAGCAGTACTTC
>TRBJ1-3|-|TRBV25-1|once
CASSLSSNTIYF
TGTGCCAGCAGTTTATCTTCAAACACCATATATTTT
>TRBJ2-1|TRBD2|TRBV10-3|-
CAISIGLADEQFF
TGTGCCATCAGTATAGGACTAGCAGATGAGCAGTTCTTC
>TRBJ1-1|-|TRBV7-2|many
CASSLAYRVDDTEAFF
TGTGCCAGCAGCTTAGCGTACAGGGTTGACGACACTGAAGCTTTCTTT
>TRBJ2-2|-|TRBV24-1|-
CATSDSLIAGHTGELFF
TGTGCCACCAGTGATTCGTTAATTGCGGGGCACACCGGGGAGCTGTTTTTT
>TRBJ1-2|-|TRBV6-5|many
CASSYKRLGGYGYTF
TGTGCCAGCAGTTACAAGCGTCTCGGAGGCTATGGCTACACCTTC
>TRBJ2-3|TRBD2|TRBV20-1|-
CSADSGRGTQYF
TGCAGTGCTGATAGCGGGAGAGGTACGCAGTATTTT
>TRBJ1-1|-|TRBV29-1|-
CSVQTVSLNTEAFF
TGCAGCGTACAGACGGTATCGCTTAACACTGAAGCTTTCTTT
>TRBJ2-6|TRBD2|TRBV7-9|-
CASSQRTSGRAYVLTF
TGTGCCAGCAGCCAAAGGACTAGCGGGAGGGCCTACGTCCTGACTTTC
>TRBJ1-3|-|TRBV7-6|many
CASSQNGFASGNTIYF
TGTGCCAGCAGCCAAAATGGGTTCGCCTCTGGAAACACCATATATTTT